This is a list of T cell receptor beta chains from one sample in a study of blood T cell repertoires in COVID-19. This table comes from immunoSEQ multiplex PCR, and its TCRdb copy is limited to in-frame clones, with some not included. The sample yields 150,000 to 200,000 clones, about 81% seen once. The specimen was peripheral blood. Receptors were obtained from a human donor in a cohort sampled during active COVID-19. Both conserved end residues are part of each CDR3. Fields, in order: D gene, V gene, clone size, J gene, CDR3 DNA, CDR3 protein. A D gene is named only where the DNA matches it firmly. Part of the rows lack a size; the others show once, few, many or a class for expanded clones.

-	TRBV3-1/TRBV3-2	-	TRBJ1-3	TGTGCCAGCAGCCCCCGGGTCTCTGGAAACACCATATATTTT	CASSPRVSGNTIYF
-	TRBV15	-	TRBJ2-1	TGTGCCACCAGCAGAGACACGGGGGTTTACAATGAGCAGTTCTTC	CATSRDTGVYNEQFF
-	TRBV30	once	TRBJ1-2	TGTGCCTGGAGTGGGGACAATAACTATGGCTACACCTTC	CAWSGDNNYGYTF
TRBD2	TRBV5-1	-	TRBJ2-3	TGCGCCAGCAGCTTGGCTCTAGCGGAAGATACGCAGTATTTT	CASSLALAEDTQYF
TRBD2	TRBV2	-	TRBJ2-3	TGTGCCACCGACTCGACTAGCCGGAGCACAGATACGCAGTATTTT	CATDSTSRSTDTQYF
-	TRBV9	-	TRBJ2-7	TGTGCCAGCAGCGTAAACGTAGCTAGCTCCTACGAGCAGTACTTC	CASSVNVASSYEQYF
TRBD1	TRBV10-3	-	TRBJ2-1	TGTGCCATCAGTGAGTCCGGCCCAGGGGGTCACAATGAGCAGTTCTTC	CAISESGPGGHNEQFF
-	TRBV6-5	-	TRBJ2-3	TGTGCCACCTCCTACACAGATACGCAGTATTTT	CATSYTDTQYF
-	TRBV5-4	-	TRBJ1-1	TGTGCCAGCAGCTGGGACACCAACACTGAAGCTTTCTTT	CASSWDTNTEAFF
TRBD1	TRBV7-3	-	TRBJ2-7	TGTGCCAGCAGCTTCGGGACAGGGGCCTCCTACGAGCAGTACTTC	CASSFGTGASYEQYF
-	TRBV7-6	-	TRBJ2-4	TGTGCCAGCAGCTCATCAACGTCCGGGAAAAACATTCAGTACTTC	CASSSSTSGKNIQYF
TRBD2	TRBV13	-	TRBJ2-7	TGTGCCAGCAGCCTCGTGCGGGGTAGCGGGGTCTCCTACGAGCAGTACTTC	CASSLVRGSGVSYEQYF
TRBD1	TRBV19	-	TRBJ1-5	TGTGCCAGTAGTGCCCGACAGGGGGCGCGGGGTCAGCCCCAGCATTTT	CASSARQGARGQPQHF
TRBD2	TRBV4-1	once	TRBJ2-1	TGCGCCAGCAGCCACGGACTAGGAGTCTCCGATGAGCAGTTCTTC	CASSHGLGVSDEQFF
-	TRBV6-2/TRBV6-3	-	TRBJ2-1	TGTGCCAGTAGCGGCAGCATAGCGGAGAGCTCCTACAATGAGCAGTTCTTC	CASSGSIAESSYNEQFF
-	TRBV27	-	TRBJ2-3	TGTGCCAGCAGTTCTATGGCGGGGCAGTATTTT	CASSSMAGQYF
TRBD2	TRBV19	-	TRBJ2-4	TGTGCCAGTAGCCTCCCACTAGCGGGGGTAGCCAAAAACATTCAGTACTTC	CASSLPLAGVAKNIQYF
-	TRBV5-1	-	TRBJ2-3	TGCGCCAGCATAGACGGGGCGGAGGGTACGCAGTATTTT	CASIDGAEGTQYF
-	TRBV27	-	TRBJ2-7	TGTGCCAGCAGTAGGCAGGGACATACCTACGAGCAGTACTTC	CASSRQGHTYEQYF
-	TRBV27	-	TRBJ2-7	TGTGCCAGCAGTTTCGACAGCTCCTACGAGCAGTACTTC	CASSFDSSYEQYF
TRBD1	TRBV7-9	-	TRBJ1-1	TGTGCCAGCAGACCTAATCCGGGACAGTCGAACACTGAAGCTTTCTTT	CASRPNPGQSNTEAFF
TRBD2	TRBV7-6	-	TRBJ2-1	TGTGCCAGCAGCCCGGGACTAGCCAAAGACAATGAGCAGTTCTTC	CASSPGLAKDNEQFF
-	TRBV12-3/TRBV12-4	-	TRBJ1-1	TGTGCCAGCAGTTTACAGGGGCAGGCTTTCTTT	CASSLQGQAFF
TRBD2	TRBV9	-	TRBJ2-1	TGTGCCAGCAGCGTAGAGGAACTAGCGGGAGGGCCTGAGCAGTTCTTC	CASSVEELAGGPEQFF
-	TRBV6-4	-	TRBJ1-3	TGTGCCAGCAGTGAACAGCCTGGAAACACCATATATTTT	CASSEQPGNTIYF
TRBD1	TRBV4-3	-	TRBJ1-2	TGCGCCAGCAGCCAAGCTTCGGGACAGCGCCCTTATGGCTACACCTTC	CASSQASGQRPYGYTF
TRBD1	TRBV5-4	-	TRBJ1-2	TGTGCCAGCAGCTATCCCAGGACAGGGAAGATAGGCTACACCTTC	CASSYPRTGKIGYTF
TRBD1	TRBV9	-	TRBJ2-1	TGTGCCAGCAGCTTTCTGACAGGGCAGCGTGAGCAGTTCTTC	CASSFLTGQREQFF
TRBD1	TRBV27	few	TRBJ1-1	TGTGCCAGCAGTTCGCGGCAGGGGGGAACTGAAGCTTTCTTT	CASSSRQGGTEAFF
-	TRBV6-4	-	TRBJ1-6	TGTGCCAGCAGAAGTACAGGGAATAATTCACCCCTCCACTTT	CASRSTGNNSPLHF
-	TRBV6-1	-	TRBJ2-5	TGTGCCAGCAGTGAAGGAGGGCTAGCCGGGCAAGAGACCCAGTACTTC	CASSEGGLAGQETQYF
TRBD1	TRBV13	once	TRBJ2-5	TGTGCCAGCAGCACAGGACAGGGGCTCAAGACCCAGTACTTC	CASSTGQGLKTQYF
-	TRBV5-1	-	TRBJ2-2	TGCGCCAGCAGCTTGGTAACAGTTAACCTGGGCGGGGAGCTGTTTTTT	CASSLVTVNLGGELFF
-	TRBV6-5	-	TRBJ2-1	TGTGCCAGTCGTATTACAGGGAGAATCAACAATGAGCAGTTCTTC	CASRITGRINNEQFF